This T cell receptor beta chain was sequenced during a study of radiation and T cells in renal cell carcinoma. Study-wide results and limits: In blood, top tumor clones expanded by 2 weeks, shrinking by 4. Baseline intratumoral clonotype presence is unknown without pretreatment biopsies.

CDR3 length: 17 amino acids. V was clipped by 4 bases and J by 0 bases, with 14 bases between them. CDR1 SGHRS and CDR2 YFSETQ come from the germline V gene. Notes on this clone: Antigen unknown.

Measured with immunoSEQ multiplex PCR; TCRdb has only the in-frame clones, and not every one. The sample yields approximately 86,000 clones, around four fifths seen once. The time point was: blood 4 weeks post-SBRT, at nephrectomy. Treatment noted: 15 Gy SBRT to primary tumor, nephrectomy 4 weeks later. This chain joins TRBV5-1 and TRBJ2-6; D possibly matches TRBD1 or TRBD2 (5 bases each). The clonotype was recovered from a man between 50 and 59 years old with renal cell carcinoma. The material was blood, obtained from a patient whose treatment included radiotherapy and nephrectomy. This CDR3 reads CASSRDPAGSGANVLTF. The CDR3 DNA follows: TGCGCCAGCAGCCGGGACCCCGCAGGCTCTGGGGCCAACGTCCTGACTTTC.